Sequencing of this T cell receptor (beta chain) was carried out in a study of blood T cells in healthy people across ages. This clonotype has only a few counts. Unmatched junction bases numbered 5, after V lost 7 bases and J lost 2 bases. The germline V gene has CDR1 LGHDT and CDR2 YNNKEL (reference sequence). The CDR3 is 13 amino acids. A second PCR, run for about 7 to 12 cycles, used a sample-barcoded 5' primer plus a J-beta primer mix. TCRdb independently ran MiXCR on the 5' RACE reads; one entry per CDR3 protein. The sample consists of about 1,600,000 distinct CDR3 sequences, about 40% of them appearing once.

J is TRBJ2-7 and V is TRBV3-1, with 7 bases identical to TRBD2. The sequence came from a young woman in good health. The sequenced sample was blood. As DNA, the CDR3 is TGTGCCAGCACCAGAGCGGGGACCTACGAGCAGTACTTC. This translates into CASTRAGTYEQYF.